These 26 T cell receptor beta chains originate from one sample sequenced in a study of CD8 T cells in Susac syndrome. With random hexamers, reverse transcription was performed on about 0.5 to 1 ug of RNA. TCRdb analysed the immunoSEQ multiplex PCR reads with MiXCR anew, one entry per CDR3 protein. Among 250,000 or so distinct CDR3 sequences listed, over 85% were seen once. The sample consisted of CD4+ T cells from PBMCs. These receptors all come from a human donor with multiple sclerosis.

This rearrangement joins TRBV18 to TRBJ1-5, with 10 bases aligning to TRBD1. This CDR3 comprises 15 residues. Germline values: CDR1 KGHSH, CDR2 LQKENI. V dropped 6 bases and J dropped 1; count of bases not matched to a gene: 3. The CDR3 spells CASSPGQGSNQPQHF. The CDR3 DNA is TGTGCCAGCTCCCCGGGACAGGGGAGCAATCAGCCCCAGCATTTT. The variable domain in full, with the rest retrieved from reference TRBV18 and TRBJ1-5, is NAGVMQNPRHLVRRRGQEARLRCSPMKGHSHVYWYRQLPEEGLKFMVYLQKENIIDESGMPKERFSAEFPKEGPSILRIQQVVRGDSAAYFCASSPGQGSNQPQHFGDGTRLSIL.

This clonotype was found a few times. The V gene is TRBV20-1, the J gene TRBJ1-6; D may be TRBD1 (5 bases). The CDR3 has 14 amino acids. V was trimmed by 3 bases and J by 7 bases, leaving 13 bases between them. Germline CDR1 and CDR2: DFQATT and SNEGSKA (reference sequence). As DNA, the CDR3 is TGCAGTGCTAGCGGGCAGGGACGGAATTCACCCCTCCACTTT. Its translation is CSASGQGRNSPLHF.

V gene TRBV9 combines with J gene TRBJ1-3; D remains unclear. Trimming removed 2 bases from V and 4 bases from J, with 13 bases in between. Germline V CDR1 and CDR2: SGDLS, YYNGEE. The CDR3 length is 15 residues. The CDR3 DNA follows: TGTGCCAGCAGCGTGAGGACTGGGAGCGGAAACACCATATATTTT. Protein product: CASSVRTGSGNTIYF.

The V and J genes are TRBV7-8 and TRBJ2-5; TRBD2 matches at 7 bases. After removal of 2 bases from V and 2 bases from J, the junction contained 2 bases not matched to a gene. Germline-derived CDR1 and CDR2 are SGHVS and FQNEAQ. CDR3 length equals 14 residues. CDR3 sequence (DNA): TGTGCCAGCAGCTTAATCGGGGGGCAAGAGACCCAGTACTTC. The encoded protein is CASSLIGGQETQYF.

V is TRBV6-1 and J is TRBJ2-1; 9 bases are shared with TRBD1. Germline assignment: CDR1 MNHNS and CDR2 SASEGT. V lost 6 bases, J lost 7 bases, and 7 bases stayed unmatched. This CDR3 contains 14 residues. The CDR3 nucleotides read TGTGCCAGCAGCCGGGACAGGGTGTTAAATGAGCAGTTCTTC. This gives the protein CASSRDRVLNEQFF.

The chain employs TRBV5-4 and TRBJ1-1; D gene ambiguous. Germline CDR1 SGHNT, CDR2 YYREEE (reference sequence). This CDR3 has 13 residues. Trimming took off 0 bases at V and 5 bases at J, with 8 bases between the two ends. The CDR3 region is CASSLDRTTEAFF. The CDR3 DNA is TGTGCCAGCAGCTTGGACAGAACAACTGAAGCTTTCTTT.

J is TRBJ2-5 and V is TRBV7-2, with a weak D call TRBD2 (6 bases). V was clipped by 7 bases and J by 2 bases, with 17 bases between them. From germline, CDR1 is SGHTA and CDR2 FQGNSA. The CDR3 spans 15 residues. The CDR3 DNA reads TGTGCCAGCACCTCCCCGGGCGGGGATCAAGAGACCCAGTACTTC. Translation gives CASTSPGGDQETQYF.

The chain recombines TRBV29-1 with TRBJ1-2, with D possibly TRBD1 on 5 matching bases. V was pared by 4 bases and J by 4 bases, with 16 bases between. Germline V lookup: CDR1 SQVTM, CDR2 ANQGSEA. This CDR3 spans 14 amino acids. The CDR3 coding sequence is TGCAGCGTTGTATCAGGGTTTACCCTCTATGGCTACACCTTC. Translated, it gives CSVVSGFTLYGYTF.

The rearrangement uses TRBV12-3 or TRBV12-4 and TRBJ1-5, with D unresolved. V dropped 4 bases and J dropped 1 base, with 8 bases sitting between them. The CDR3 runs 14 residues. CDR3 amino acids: CASSSGLSNQPQHF. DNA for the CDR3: TGTGCCAGCAGTTCCGGACTGAGCAATCAGCCCCAGCATTTT.

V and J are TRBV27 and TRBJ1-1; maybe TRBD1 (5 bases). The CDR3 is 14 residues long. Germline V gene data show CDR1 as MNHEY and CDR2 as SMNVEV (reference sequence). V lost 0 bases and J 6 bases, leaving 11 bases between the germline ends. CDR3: CASSLSRRGAEAFF. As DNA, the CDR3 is TGTGCCAGCAGTTTATCGCGAAGGGGAGCTGAAGCTTTCTTT.

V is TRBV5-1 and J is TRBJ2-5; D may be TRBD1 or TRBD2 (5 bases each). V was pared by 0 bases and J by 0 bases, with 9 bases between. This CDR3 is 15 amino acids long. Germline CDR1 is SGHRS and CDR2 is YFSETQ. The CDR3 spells CASSLGDGNQETQYF. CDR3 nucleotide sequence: TGCGCCAGCAGCTTGGGGGACGGAAACCAAGAGACCCAGTACTTC.

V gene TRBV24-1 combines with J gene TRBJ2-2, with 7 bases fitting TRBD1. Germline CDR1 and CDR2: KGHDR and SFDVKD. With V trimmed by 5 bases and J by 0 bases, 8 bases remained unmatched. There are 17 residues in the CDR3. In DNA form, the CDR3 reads TGTGCCACCAGTGTCAAGACAGGGCGGCCGAACACCGGGGAGCTGTTTTTT. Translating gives CATSVKTGRPNTGELFF.

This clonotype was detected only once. The CDR3 reads CASSPRGGFNEQFF. Written as DNA, the CDR3 is TGTGCCAGCAGTCCGAGGGGAGGGTTCAATGAGCAGTTCTTC. V usage is TRBV7-9 and J usage is TRBJ2-1, with 7 bases fitting TRBD2. CDR1 and CDR2 (germline): SEHNR, FQNEAQ (reference sequence). This CDR3 has 14 amino acids. The ends lost 6 bases at V and 6 bases at J; junction bases unmatched: 8. Combining the CDR3 with reference TRBV7-9 and TRBJ2-1 gives the whole variable domain DTGVSQNPRHKITKRGQNVTFRCDPISEHNRLYWYRQTLGQGPEFLTYFQNEAQLEKSRLLSDRFSAERPKGSFSTLEIQRTEQGDSAMYLCASSPRGGFNEQFFGPGTRLTVL.

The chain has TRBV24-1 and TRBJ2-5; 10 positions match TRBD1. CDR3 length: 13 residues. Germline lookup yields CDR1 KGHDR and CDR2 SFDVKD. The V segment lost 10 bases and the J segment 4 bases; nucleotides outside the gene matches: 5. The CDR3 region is CATRQGARETQYF. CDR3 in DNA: TGTGCCACGAGACAGGGGGCGCGAGAGACCCAGTACTTC.

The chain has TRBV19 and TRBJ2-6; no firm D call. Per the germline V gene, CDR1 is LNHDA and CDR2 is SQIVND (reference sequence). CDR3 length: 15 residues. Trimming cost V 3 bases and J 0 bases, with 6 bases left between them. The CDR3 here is CASSISVSGANVLTF. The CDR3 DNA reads TGTGCCAGTAGTATCTCGGTCTCTGGGGCCAACGTCCTGACTTTC.

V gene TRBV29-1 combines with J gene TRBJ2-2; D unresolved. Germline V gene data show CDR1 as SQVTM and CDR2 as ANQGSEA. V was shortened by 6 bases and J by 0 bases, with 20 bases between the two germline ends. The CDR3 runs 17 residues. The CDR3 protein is CSVPPPGSSSNTGELFF. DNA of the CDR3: TGCAGCGTACCGCCGCCCGGCAGCTCCTCGAACACCGGGGAGCTGTTTTTT.

Here the CDR3 reads CASSLGAGGTYEQYV. The CDR3, as DNA: TGTGCCAGCAGCTTAGGAGCGGGAGGTACTTACGAGCAGTACGTC. This rearrangement joins TRBV11-1 to TRBJ2-7; TRBD2 aligns across 9 bases. The trim removed 1 base at V and 4 bases at J, leaving 5 bases unmatched. This CDR3 comprises 15 residues. Germline lookup yields CDR1 SGHAT and CDR2 FQDESV (reference sequence).

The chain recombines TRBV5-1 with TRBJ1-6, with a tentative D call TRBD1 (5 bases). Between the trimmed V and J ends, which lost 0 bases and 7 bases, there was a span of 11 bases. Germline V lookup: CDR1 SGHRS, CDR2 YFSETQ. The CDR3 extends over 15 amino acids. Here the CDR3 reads CASSLDGTENSPLHF. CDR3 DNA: TGCGCCAGCAGCTTGGACGGGACCGAAAATTCACCCCTCCACTTT.

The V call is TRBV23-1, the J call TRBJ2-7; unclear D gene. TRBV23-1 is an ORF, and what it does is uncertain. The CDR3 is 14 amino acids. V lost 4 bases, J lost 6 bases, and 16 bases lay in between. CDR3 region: CASSRPRNLGEQYV. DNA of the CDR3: TGCGCCAGCAGTCGACCACGAAACCTGGGCGAGCAGTACGTC.

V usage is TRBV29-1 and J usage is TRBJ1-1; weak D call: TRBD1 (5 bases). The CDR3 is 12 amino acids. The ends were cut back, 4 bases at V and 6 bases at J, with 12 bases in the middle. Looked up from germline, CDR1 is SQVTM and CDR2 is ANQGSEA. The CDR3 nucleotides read TGCAGCGTTGGGGGCCCTGGGGCTGAAGCTTTCTTT. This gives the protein CSVGGPGAEAFF.

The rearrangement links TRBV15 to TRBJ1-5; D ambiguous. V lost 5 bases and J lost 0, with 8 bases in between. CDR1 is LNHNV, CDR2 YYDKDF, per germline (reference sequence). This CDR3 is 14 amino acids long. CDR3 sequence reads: CATSAAVSNQPQHF. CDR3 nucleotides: TGTGCCACCAGCGCGGCAGTTAGCAATCAGCCCCAGCATTTT.

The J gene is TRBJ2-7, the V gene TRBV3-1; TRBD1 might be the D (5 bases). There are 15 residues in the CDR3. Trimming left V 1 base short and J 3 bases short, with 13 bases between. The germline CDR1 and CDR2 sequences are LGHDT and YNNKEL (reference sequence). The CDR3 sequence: CASSQGGQGIYEQYF. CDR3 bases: TGTGCCAGCAGCCAAGGTGGTCAGGGCATCTACGAGCAGTACTTC.

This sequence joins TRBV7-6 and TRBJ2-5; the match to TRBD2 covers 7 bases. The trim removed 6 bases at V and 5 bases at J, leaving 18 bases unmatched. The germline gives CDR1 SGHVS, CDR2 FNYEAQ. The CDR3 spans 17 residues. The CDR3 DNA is TGTGCCAGCAGTCAAAAAAGCGGGAACCTCCTCGGGGAGACCCAGTACTTC. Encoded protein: CASSQKSGNLLGETQYF.

The CDR3 DNA reads TGTGCCAGCAGTGCAAGGACAGGGACTAGCGGGGCCAATGAGCAGTTCTTC. Amino acid sequence: CASSARTGTSGANEQFF. This rearrangement joins TRBV6-4 to TRBJ2-1; TRBD2 matches at 13 bases. This CDR3 has 17 amino acids. Trimming removed 4 bases from V and 6 bases from J; junction bases left unmatched: 9. Germline V gene sequence: CDR1 MRHNA, CDR2 SNTAGT.

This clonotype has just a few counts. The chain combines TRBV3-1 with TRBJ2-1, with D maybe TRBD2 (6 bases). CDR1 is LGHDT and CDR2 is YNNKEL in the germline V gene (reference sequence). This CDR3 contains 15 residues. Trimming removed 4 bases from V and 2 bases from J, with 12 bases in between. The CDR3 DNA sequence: TGTGCCAGCAGCCCCTGGAGGGGAACCTACAATGAGCAGTTCTTC. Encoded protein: CASSPWRGTYNEQFF.

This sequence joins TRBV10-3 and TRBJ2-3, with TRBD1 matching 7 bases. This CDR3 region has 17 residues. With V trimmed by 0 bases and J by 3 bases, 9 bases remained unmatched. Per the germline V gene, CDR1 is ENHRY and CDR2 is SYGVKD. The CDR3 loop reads CAISESRWGRGTDTQYF. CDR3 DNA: TGTGCCATCAGTGAGTCTCGATGGGGCAGGGGGACAGATACGCAGTATTTT.